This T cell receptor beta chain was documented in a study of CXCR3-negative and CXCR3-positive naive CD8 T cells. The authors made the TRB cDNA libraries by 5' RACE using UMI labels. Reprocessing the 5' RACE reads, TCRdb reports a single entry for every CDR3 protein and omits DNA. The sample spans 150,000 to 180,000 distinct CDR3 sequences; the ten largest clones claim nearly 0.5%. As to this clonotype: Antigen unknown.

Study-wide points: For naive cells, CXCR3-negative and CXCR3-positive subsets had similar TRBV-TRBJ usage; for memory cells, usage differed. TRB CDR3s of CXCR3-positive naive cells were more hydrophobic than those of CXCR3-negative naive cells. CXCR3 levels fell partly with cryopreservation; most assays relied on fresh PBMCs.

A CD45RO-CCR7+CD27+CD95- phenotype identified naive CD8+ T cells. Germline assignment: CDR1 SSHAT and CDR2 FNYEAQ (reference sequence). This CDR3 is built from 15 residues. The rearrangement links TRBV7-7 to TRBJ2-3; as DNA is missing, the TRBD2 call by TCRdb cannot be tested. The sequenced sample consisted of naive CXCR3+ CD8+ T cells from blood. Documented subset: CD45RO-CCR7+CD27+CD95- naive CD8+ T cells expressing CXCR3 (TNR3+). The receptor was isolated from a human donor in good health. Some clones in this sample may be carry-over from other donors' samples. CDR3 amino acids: CASSHSGRASDTQYF.